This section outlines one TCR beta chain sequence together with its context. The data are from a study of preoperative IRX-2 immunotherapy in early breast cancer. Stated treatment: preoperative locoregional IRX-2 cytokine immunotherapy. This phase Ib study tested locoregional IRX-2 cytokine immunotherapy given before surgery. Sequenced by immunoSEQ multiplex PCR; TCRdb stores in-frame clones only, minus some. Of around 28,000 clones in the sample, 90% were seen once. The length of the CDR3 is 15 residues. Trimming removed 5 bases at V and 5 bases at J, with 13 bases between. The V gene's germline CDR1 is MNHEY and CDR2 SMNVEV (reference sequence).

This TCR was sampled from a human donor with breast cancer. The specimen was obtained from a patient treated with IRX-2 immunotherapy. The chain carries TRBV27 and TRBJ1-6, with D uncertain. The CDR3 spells CASSVSGHNNSPLHF. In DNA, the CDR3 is TGTGCCAGCAGTGTCTCGGGCCACAATAATTCACCCCTCCACTTT.